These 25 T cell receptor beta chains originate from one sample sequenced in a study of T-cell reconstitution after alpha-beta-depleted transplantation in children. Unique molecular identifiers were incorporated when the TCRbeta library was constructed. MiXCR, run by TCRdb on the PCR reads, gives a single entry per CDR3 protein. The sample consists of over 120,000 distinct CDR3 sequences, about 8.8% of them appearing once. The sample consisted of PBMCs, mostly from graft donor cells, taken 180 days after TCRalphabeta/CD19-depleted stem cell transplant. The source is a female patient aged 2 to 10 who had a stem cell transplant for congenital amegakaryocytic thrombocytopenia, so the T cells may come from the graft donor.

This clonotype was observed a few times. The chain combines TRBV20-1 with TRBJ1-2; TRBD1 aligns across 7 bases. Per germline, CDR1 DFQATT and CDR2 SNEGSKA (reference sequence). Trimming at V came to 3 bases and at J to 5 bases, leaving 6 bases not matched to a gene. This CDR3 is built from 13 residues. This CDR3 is CSASPGGGYGYTF. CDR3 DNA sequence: TGCAGTGCTAGCCCAGGGGGGGGTTATGGCTACACCTTC.

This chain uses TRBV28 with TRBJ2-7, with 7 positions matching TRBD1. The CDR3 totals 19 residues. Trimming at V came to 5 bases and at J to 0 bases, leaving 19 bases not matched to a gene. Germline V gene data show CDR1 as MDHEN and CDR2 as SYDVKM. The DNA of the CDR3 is TGTGCCAGCAGTCCCCCCGGTTGGGACAGTCGAGCTTTCTCCTACGAGCAGTACTTC. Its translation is CASSPPGWDSRAFSYEQYF.

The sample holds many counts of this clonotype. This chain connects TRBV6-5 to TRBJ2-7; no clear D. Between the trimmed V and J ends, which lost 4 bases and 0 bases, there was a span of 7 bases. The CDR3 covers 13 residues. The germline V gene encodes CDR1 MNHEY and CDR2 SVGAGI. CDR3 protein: CASSFGVSYEQYF. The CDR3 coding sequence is TGTGCCAGCAGTTTTGGAGTCTCCTACGAGCAGTACTTC.

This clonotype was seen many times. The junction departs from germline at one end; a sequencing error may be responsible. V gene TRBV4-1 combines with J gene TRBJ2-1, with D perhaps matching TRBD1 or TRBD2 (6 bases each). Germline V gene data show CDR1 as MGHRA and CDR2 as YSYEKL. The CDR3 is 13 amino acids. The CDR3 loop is CASSHPTGTGRLF. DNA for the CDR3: TGCGCCAGCAGCCACCCCACAGGAACAGGGAGGCTCTTC.

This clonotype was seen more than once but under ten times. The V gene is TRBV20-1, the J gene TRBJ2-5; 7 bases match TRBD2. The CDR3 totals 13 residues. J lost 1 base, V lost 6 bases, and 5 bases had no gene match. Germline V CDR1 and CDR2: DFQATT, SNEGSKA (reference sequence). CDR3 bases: TGCAGTGCCCTGGGGGGGGGCCAAGAGACCCAGTACTTC. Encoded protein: CSALGGGQETQYF.

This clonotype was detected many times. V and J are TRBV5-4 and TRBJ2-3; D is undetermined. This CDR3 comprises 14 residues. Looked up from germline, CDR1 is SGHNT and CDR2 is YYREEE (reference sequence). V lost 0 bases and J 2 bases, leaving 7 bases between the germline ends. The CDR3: CASSLDSYTDTQYF. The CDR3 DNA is TGTGCCAGCAGCTTGGACAGTTACACAGATACGCAGTATTTT. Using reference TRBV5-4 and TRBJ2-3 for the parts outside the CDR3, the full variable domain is ETGVTQSPTHLIKTRGQQVTLRCSSQSGHNTVSWYQQALGQGPQFIFQYYREEENGRGNFPPRFSGLQFPNYSSELNVNALELDDSALYLCASSLDSYTDTQYFGPGTRLTVL.

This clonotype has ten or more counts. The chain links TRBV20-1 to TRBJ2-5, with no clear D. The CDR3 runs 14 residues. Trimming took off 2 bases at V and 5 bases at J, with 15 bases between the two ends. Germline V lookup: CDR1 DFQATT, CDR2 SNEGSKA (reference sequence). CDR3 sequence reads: CSARLGIWWETQYF. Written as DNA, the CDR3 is TGCAGTGCTAGATTGGGGATATGGTGGGAGACCCAGTACTTC.

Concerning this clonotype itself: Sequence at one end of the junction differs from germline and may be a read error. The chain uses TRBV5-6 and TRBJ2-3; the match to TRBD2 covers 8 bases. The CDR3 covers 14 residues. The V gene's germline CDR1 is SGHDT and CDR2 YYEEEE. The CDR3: CASSPRTSTDAQYF. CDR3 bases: TGTGCCAGCAGCCCGAGGACTAGCACAGATGCGCAGTATTTT. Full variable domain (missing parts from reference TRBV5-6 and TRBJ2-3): DAGVTQSPTHLIKTRGQQVTLRCSPKSGHDTVSWYQQALGQGPQFIFQYYEEEERQRGNFPDRFSGHQFPNYSSELNVNALLLGDSALYLCASSPRTSTDAQYFGPGTRLTVL.

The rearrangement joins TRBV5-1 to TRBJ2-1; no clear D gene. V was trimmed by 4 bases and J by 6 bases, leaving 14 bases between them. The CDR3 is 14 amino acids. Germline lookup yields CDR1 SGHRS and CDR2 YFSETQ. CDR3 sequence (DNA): TGCGCCAGCAGCCTATTAACAGATATCAATGAGCAGTTCTTC. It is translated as CASSLLTDINEQFF.

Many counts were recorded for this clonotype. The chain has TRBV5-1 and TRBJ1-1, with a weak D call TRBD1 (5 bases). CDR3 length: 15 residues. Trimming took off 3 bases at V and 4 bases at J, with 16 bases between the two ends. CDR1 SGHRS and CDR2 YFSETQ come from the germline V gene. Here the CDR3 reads CASSSATGVGTEAFF. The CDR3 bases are TGCGCCAGCAGCTCGGCCACAGGAGTCGGCACTGAAGCTTTCTTT.

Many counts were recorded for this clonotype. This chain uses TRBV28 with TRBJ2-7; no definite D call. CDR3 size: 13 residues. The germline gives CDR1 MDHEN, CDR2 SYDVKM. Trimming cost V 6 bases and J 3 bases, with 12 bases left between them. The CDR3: CASRSGLYYEQYF. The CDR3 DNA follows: TGTGCCAGCAGGTCCGGGCTTTACTACGAGCAGTACTTC.

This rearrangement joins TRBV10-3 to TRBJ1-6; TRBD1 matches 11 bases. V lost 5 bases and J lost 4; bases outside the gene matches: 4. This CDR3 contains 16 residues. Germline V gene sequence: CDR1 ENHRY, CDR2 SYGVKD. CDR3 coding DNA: TGTGCCATCAGTTCGGGACAGGGGGAATATAATTCACCCCTCCACTTT. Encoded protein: CAISSGQGEYNSPLHF.

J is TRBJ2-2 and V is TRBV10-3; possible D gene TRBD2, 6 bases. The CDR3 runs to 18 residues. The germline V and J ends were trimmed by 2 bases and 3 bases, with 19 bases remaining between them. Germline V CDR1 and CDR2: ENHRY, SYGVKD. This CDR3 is CAISERYSGVGYTGELFF. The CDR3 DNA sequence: TGTGCCATCAGTGAGAGATATAGCGGAGTTGGGTACACCGGGGAGCTGTTTTTT.

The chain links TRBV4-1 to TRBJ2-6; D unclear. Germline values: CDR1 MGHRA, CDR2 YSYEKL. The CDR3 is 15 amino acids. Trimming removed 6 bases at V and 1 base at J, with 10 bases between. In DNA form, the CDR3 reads TGCGCCAGCAGGCCCGGTTTATCTGGGGCCAACGTCCTGACTTTC. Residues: CASRPGLSGANVLTF.

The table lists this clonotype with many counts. The CDR3 DNA reads as TGTGCCAGCAGCTTTCTAGGCGGAAACACCATATATTTT. Translating it yields CASSFLGGNTIYF. The genes are TRBV13 and TRBJ1-3; D ambiguous. The V end was cut by 3 bases, the J end by 4 bases, with 7 bases between. Germline V gene sequence: CDR1 PRHDT, CDR2 FYEKMQ (reference sequence). CDR3 length: 13 residues.

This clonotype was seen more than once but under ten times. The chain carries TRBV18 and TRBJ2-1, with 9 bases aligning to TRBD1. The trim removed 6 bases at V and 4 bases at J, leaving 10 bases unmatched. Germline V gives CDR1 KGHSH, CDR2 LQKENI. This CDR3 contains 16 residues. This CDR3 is CASSRYSGTGYNEQFF. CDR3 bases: TGTGCCAGCTCCCGATACTCCGGGACAGGGTACAATGAGCAGTTCTTC. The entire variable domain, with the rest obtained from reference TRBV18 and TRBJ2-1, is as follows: NAGVMQNPRHLVRRRGQEARLRCSPMKGHSHVYWYRQLPEEGLKFMVYLQKENIIDESGMPKERFSAEFPKEGPSILRIQQVVRGDSAAYFCASSRYSGTGYNEQFFGPGTRLTVL.

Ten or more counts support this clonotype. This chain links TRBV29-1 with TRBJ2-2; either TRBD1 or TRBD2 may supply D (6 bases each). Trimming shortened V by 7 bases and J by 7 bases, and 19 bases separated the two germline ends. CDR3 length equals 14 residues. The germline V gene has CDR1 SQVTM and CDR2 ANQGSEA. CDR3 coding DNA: TGCAGCGACCAGAGCAGGGGCGGGAACGGGGAGCTGTTTTTT. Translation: CSDQSRGGNGELFF.

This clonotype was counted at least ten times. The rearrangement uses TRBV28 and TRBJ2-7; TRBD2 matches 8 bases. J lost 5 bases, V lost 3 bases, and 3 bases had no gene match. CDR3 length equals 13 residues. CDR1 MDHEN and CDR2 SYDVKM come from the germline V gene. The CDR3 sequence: CASSFGLANEQYF. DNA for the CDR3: TGTGCCAGCAGTTTTGGACTAGCCAACGAGCAGTACTTC.

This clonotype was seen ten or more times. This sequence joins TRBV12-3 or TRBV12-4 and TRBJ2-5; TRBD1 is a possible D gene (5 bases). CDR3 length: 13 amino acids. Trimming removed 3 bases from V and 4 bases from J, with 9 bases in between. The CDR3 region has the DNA TGTGCCAGCAGTTTCTCCCAGGGAGAGACCCAGTACTTC. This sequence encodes CASSFSQGETQYF.

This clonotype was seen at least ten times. CDR3 sequence (DNA): TGTGCCATCAGTACAGGACTAGCATTTGGGGCCAACGTCCTGACTTTC. Its translation: CAISTGLAFGANVLTF. The J gene is TRBJ2-6, the V gene TRBV10-3; 8 nucleotides align to TRBD2. The germline gives CDR1 ENHRY, CDR2 SYGVKD. CDR3 length equals 16 residues. With 5 bases clipped from V and 3 bases from J, the junction kept 6 bases outside the gene matches.

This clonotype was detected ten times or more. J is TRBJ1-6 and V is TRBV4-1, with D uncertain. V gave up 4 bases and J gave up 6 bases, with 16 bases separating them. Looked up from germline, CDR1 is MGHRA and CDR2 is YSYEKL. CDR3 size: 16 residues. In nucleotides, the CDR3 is TGCGCCAGCAGCCCCCCGGGATGGGGAGGTAATTCACCCCTCCACTTT. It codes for CASSPPGWGGNSPLHF.

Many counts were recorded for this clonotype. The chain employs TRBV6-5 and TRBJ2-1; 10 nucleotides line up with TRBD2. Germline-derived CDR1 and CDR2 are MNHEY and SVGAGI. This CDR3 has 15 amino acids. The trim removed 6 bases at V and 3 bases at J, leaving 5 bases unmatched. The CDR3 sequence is CASRRPSGGYNEQFF. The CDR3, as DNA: TGTGCCAGCAGGCGGCCTAGCGGGGGCTACAATGAGCAGTTCTTC.

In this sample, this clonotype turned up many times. This chain's CDR3 is CASSPDRVGTEAFF. CDR3 nucleotide sequence: TGTGCCAGCAGTCCTGACAGGGTTGGAACTGAAGCTTTCTTT. This chain joins TRBV12-3 or TRBV12-4 and TRBJ1-1, with TRBD1 identical over 7 bases. With V trimmed by 5 bases and J by 5 bases, 8 bases remained unmatched. The CDR3 is 14 residues long.

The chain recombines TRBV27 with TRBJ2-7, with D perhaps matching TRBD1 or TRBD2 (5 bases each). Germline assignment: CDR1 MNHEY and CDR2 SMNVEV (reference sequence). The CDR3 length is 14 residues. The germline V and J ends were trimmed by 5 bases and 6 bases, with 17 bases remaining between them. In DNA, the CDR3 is TGTGCCAGCAGTCTAAGCGGCTCCAGGGTCGAGCAGTACTTC. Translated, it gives CASSLSGSRVEQYF.

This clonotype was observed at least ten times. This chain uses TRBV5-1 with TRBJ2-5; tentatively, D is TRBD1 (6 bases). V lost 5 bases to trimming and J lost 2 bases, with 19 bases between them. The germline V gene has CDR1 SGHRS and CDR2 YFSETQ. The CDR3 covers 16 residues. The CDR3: CASRLNMGQSQETQYF. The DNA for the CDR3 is TGCGCCAGCAGGCTTAATATGGGACAATCGCAAGAGACCCAGTACTTC.